The entry below describes one T cell receptor beta chain. What it recognizes is unknown. Each sample had at least 6 million PBMCs isolated. The source of the sample is a study of blood T cells in healthy people across ages. Study conclusions and caveats: Researchers report that TCR beta diversity correlated strongly with naive T cell percentage. A greater number of naive CD4+ cells and higher diversity distinguished long-lived donors from aged donors.

Germline CDR1 and CDR2: SEHNR and FQNEAQ (reference sequence). With 4 bases clipped from V and 5 bases from J, the junction kept 7 bases outside the gene matches. This CDR3 region has 15 residues. Next came a second PCR, run for roughly 6 to 11 cycles, which used a sample-barcoded 5' primer along with a J-beta primer mix. Each cDNA molecule carried a tag from a template-switch adaptor that contained 12 random nucleotides. TCRdb ran MiXCR on the 5' RACE reads and lists one entry per CDR3 protein. The profile shows about a million distinct CDR3 sequences, around two fifths of them singletons. The clonotype was recovered from a young man in good health. The chain has TRBV7-9 and TRBJ1-5; 8 bases fit TRBD1. The sequenced sample consisted of blood. The CDR3 sequence: CASSSGQGNYQPQHF. The DNA of the CDR3 is TGTGCCAGCAGCTCCGGACAGGGAAATTATCAGCCCCAGCATTTT.